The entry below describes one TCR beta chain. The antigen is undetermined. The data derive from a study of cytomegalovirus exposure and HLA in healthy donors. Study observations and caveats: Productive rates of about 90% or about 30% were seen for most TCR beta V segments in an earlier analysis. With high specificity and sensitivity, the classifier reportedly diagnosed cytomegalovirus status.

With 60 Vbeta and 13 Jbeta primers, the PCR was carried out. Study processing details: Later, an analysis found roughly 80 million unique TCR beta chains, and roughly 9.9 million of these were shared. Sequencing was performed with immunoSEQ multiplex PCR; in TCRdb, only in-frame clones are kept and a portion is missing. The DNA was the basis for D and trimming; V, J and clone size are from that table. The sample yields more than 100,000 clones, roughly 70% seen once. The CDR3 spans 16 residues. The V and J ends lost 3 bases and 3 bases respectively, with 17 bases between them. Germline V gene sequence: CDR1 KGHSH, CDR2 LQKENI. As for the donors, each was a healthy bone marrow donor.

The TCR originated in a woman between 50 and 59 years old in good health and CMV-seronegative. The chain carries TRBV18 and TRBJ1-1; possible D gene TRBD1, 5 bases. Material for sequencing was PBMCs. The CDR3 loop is CASSPRQTPLDTEAFF. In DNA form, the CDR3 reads TGTGCCAGCTCACCGAGACAGACACCCTTGGACACTGAAGCTTTCTTT.